Included here is one T cell receptor beta chain sequence, with context. Germline V lookup: CDR1 SGHTA, CDR2 FQGNSA. Between the trimmed V and J ends, which lost 1 base and 2 bases, there was a span of 13 bases. The CDR3 extends over 16 amino acids. This specimen comes from a study of cytomegalovirus exposure and HLA in healthy donors. The protocol was immunoSEQ multiplex PCR, while the TCRdb copy is restricted to in-frame clones and leaves out a portion. The sample holds 180,000 or so clones, about 89% seen once. Sequencing was carried out using PBMCs. This clonotype originated in a man between 25 and 39 years old in good health and CMV-seropositive. The chain recombines TRBV7-2 with TRBJ2-3, with TRBD2 as a possible D gene (5 bases). The CDR3 is CASSLEPAVNTDTQYF. The CDR3 nucleotides are TGTGCCAGCAGCTTAGAGCCAGCGGTAAACACAGATACGCAGTATTTT.